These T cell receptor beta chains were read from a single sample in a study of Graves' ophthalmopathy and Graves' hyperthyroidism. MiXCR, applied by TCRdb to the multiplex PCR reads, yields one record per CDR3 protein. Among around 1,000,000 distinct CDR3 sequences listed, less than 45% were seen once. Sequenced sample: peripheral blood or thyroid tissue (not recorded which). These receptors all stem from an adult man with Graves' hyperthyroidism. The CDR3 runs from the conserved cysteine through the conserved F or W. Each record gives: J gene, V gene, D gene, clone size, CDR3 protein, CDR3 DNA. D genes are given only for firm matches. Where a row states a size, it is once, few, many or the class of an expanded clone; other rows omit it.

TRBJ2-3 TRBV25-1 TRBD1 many CASRRDSSSNTQYF TGTGCCAGCAGGAGGGACAGCAGCTCCAATACGCAGTATTTT
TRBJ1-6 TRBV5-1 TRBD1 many CASSSTGGLKNSPLHF TGCGCCAGCAGCTCGACAGGGGGATTAAAGAATTCACCCCTCCACTTT
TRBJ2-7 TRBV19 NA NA CASSTAGNYEQYF TGTGCCAGTAGTACGGCGGGGAACTACGAGCAGTACTTC
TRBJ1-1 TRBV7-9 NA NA CASSYPGANTEAFF TGTGCCAGCAGCTACCCAGGGGCAAACACTGAAGCTTTCTTT
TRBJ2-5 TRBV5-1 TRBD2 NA CASSLDGGGAQETQYF TGCGCCAGCAGCTTGGATGGCGGGGGGGCCCAAGAGACCCAGTACTTC
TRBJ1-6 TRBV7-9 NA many CASSLVQGTYNSPLHF TGTGCCAGCAGCTTAGTCCAGGGGACCTATAATTCACCCCTCCACTTT
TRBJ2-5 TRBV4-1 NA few CASSGWGFLGTQYF TGCGCCAGCAGCGGATGGGGGTTTCTGGGGACCCAGTACTTC
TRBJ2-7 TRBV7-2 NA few CASSLGGVNYEQYF TGTGCCAGCAGTTTAGGCGGCGTGAACTACGAGCAGTACTTC
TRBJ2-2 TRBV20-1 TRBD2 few CSAGLAGSNTGELFF TGCAGTGCCGGACTAGCGGGTTCGAACACCGGGGAGCTGTTTTTT
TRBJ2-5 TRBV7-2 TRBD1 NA CASSWTGETKYF TGTGCCAGCAGCTGGACAGGGGAGACCAAGTACTTC
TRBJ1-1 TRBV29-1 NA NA CSVAATDTEAFF TGCAGCGTTGCGGCGACAGACACTGAAGCTTTCTTT
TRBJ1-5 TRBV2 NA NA CASSEQRWNQPQHF TGTGCCAGCAGTGAACAGAGGTGGAATCAGCCCCAGCATTTT
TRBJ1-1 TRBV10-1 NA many CASSESKGVVGRNTEAFF TGCGCCAGCAGTGAGTCGAAGGGGGTGGTCGGTCGGAACACTGAAGCTTTCTTT
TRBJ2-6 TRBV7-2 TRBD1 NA CASSLGTGIPNVLTF TGTGCCAGCAGCTTAGGGACAGGGATCCCTAACGTCCTGACTTTC
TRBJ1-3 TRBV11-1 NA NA CASSLDSTGAPGNTIYF TGTGCCAGCAGCTTAGATTCTACCGGAGCACCTGGAAACACCATATATTTT
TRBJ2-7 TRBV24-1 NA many CATSDPGVSYEQYF TGTGCCACCAGTGACCCAGGGGTCTCCTACGAGCAGTACTTC
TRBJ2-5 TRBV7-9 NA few CASSFRPAGALETQYF TGTGCCAGCAGCTTTCGCCCGGCCGGAGCCCTGGAGACCCAGTACTTC
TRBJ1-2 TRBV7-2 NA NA CASSLPGLGNRYGYTF TGTGCCAGCAGCTTACCGGGTCTTGGCAATCGGTATGGCTACACCTTC
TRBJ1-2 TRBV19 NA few CASLGGNPNYGYTF TGTGCCAGCCTCGGAGGCAACCCTAACTATGGCTACACCTTC
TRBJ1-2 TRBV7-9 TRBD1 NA CASSMDRAAGNTF TGCGCCAGCAGCATGGACAGGGCGGCTGGAAACACCTTC
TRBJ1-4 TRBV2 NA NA CASSAADPGGNEKLFF TGTGCCAGCAGCGCTGCGGACCCAGGCGGGAACGAAAAACTGTTTTTT
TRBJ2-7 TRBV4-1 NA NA CASSQVSRDTYSYEQYF TGCGCCAGCAGCCAAGTCTCCCGAGACACCTACTCCTACGAGCAGTACTTC
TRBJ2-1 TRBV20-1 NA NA CSARAGLAYNEQFF TGCAGTGCTAGAGCTGGGCTAGCCTACAATGAGCAGTTCTTC
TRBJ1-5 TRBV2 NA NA CASRPVGGAGTQHF TGTGCCAGCAGGCCAGTTGGGGGGGCAGGGACCCAGCATTTT
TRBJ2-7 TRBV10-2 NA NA CASKSVLTTYEQYF TGTGCCAGCAAGAGTGTCCTAACAACCTACGAGCAGTACTTC
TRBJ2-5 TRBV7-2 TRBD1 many CASSATGVRGETQYF TGTGCCAGCAGCGCCACAGGGGTGAGGGGGGAGACCCAGTACTTC
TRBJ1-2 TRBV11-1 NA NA CASSTGTTHGYTF TGTGCCAGCAGCACCGGGACGACGCATGGCTACACCTTC
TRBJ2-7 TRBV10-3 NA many CAISARAYEQYF TGTGCCATCAGTGCTCGGGCCTACGAGCAGTACTTC
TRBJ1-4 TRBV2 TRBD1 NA CASRAGTGVEKLFF TGTGCCAGCAGGGCCGGGACAGGGGTCGAAAAACTGTTTTTT
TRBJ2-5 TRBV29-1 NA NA CSSTGGAQETQYF TGCAGCTCCACAGGGGGGGCCCAAGAGACCCAGTACTTC
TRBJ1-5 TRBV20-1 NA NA CSARVTVSNQPQHF TGCAGTGCTAGGGTGACAGTTAGCAATCAGCCCCAGCATTTT
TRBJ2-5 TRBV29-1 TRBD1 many CSVCETGAQETQYF TGCAGCGTGTGTGAGACAGGGGCCCAAGAGACCCAGTACTTC
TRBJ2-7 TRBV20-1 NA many CSSQGINSYEQYF TGCAGTTCACAGGGAATTAACTCCTACGAGCAGTACTTC
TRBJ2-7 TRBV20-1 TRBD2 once CSAPYLAGVVREQYF TGCAGTGCTCCTTATTTAGCGGGAGTTGTACGCGAGCAGTACTTC
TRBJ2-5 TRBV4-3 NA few CASSQDLGKFSQYF TGCGCCAGCAGCCAAGATCTAGGGAAATTCTCCCAGTACTTC
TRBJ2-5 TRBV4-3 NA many CASSQDLAVQETQYF TGCGCCAGCAGCCAAGATCTTGCGGTTCAAGAGACCCAGTACTTC
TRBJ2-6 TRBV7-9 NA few CASRSGSGANVLIF TGTGCCAGCCGGTCGGGGAGTGGGGCCAACGTCCTGATTTTC
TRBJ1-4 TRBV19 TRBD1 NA CASSITTGGYEKLFF TGTGCCAGTAGTATTACCACAGGGGGCTATGAAAAACTGTTTTTT
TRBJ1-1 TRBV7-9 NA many CASSEDWDTEAFF TGCGCCAGCAGCGAAGATTGGGACACTGAAGCTTTCTTT
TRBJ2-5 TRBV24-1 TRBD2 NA CATSDSAIIAGAQETQYF TGTGCCACCAGTGACTCCGCTATCATAGCGGGGGCCCAAGAGACCCAGTACTTC
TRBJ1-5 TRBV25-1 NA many CASSDPGPNQPQHF TGTGCCAGCAGTGATCCCGGGCCTAATCAGCCCCAGCATTTT
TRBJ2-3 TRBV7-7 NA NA CASSPRRGPTDTQYF TGTGCCAGCAGCCCCCGGCGTGGCCCCACAGATACGCAGTATTTT
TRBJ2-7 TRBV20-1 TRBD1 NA CSADRGIGEQYF TGCAGTGCTGACAGGGGGATAGGCGAGCAGTACTTC
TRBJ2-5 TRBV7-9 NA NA CASSPNTRDQEAQYF TGTGCCAGCAGCCCTAACACGAGGGACCAAGAGGCCCAGTACTTC
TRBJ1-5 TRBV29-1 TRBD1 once CSASGQGAYNQPQHF TGCAGCGCCTCTGGACAGGGGGCTTACAATCAGCCCCAGCATTTT
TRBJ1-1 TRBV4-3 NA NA CASSQDAGTEAFF TGCGCCAGCAGCCAAGATGCTGGGACTGAAGCTTTCTTT
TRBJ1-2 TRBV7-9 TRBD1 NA CASRPDRGRLGYTF TGTGCCAGCAGACCTGACAGGGGTCGGCTTGGCTACACCTTC
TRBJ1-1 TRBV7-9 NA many CASSLLGALGNTEAFF TGTGCCAGCAGCTTATTAGGGGCCCTGGGAAACACTGAAGCTTTCTTT
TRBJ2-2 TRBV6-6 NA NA CASNRPWNTGELFF TGTGCCAGCAACAGACCCTGGAACACCGGGGAGCTGTTTTTT
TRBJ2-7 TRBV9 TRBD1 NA CASSDRDRADEQYF TGTGCCAGCAGCGACCGGGACAGGGCCGACGAGCAGTACTTC
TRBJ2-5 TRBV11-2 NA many CAVRGYVETQYF TGTGCCGTGCGGGGTTATGTGGAGACCCAGTACTTC
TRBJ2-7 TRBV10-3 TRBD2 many CAIGSGGAFYREQYF TGTGCCATCGGATCCGGGGGGGCCTTCTATAGGGAGCAGTACTTC
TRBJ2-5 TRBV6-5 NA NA CASSYFGSSETQYF TGTGCCAGCAGTTACTTTGGTAGTTCTGAGACCCAGTACTTC
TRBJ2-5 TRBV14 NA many CASSHAETQYF TGTGCCAGCAGCCACGCCGAGACCCAGTACTTC
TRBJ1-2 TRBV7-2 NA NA CASSDRTSYGYIF TGTGCCAGCAGCGACAGGACTAGCTATGGCTACATCTTC
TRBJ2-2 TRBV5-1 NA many CASSGRSGELFF TGCGCCAGCAGCGGACGGTCCGGGGAGCTGTTTTTT
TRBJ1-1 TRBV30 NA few CAWSGGSEAFF TGTGCCTGGAGTGGAGGGTCTGAAGCTTTCTTT
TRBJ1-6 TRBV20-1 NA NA CSARPPQATTTSPLHF TGCAGTGCTAGGCCCCCTCAAGCGACAACTACCTCACCCCTCCACTTT
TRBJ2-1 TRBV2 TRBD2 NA CASSPPMRGDPFF TGTGCCAGCAGTCCGCCGATGCGGGGGGACCCGTTCTTC